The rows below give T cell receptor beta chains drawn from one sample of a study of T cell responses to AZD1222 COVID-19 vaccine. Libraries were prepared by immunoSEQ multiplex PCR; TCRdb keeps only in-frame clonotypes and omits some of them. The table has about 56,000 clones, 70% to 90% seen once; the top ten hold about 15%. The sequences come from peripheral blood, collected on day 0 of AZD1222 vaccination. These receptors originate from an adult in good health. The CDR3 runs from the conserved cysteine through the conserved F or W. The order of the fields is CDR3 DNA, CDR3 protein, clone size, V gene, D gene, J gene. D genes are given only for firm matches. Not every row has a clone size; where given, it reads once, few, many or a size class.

CDR3 DNA: TGTGCCAGCAGGGTAGCGGGCAGCTCCTACGAGCAGTACTTC; CDR3 protein: CASRVAGSSYEQYF; clone size: NA; V gene: TRBV2; D gene: TRBD2; J gene: TRBJ2-7
CDR3 DNA: TGTGCCAGCAGTTGGACAGGGGGCAATCAGCCCCAGCATTTT; CDR3 protein: CASSWTGGNQPQHF; clone size: NA; V gene: TRBV6-5; D gene: TRBD1; J gene: TRBJ1-5
CDR3 DNA: TGCAGTCCCAGTGGGCGGGGGTCCATCCAAGAGACCCAGTACTTC; CDR3 protein: CSPSGRGSIQETQYF; clone size: NA; V gene: TRBV20-1; D gene: TRBD2; J gene: TRBJ2-5
CDR3 DNA: TGTGCCAGCAGCGTACCTAGTGCGGGAGGCTACACCTTC; CDR3 protein: CASSVPSAGGYTF; clone size: NA; V gene: TRBV9; D gene: NA; J gene: TRBJ1-2
CDR3 DNA: TGTGCCAGCAGTTACCCCGGGACACTTAGCTCCTACGAGCAGTACTTC; CDR3 protein: CASSYPGTLSSYEQYF; clone size: NA; V gene: TRBV28; D gene: NA; J gene: TRBJ2-7
CDR3 DNA: TGTGCCAGCAGTGAAGAAGGGACAGGACAGCCCTACACCTTC; CDR3 protein: CASSEEGTGQPYTF; clone size: few; V gene: TRBV6-1; D gene: TRBD1; J gene: TRBJ1-2
CDR3 DNA: TGTGCCATCAGGAATCAGGGGAGGGTACCCCTCCACTTT; CDR3 protein: CAIRNQGRVPLHF; clone size: NA; V gene: TRBV10-3; D gene: NA; J gene: TRBJ1-6
CDR3 DNA: TGTGCCAGCAGCCGCGGAGGGGGGGACAGGGCAACTCAGCCCCAGCATTTT; CDR3 protein: CASSRGGGDRATQPQHF; clone size: few; V gene: TRBV5-5; D gene: TRBD1; J gene: TRBJ1-5
CDR3 DNA: TGTGCCAGCAGTTTCGACGGAGTAGGGCCCCTCCACTTT; CDR3 protein: CASSFDGVGPLHF; clone size: NA; V gene: TRBV27; D gene: NA; J gene: TRBJ1-6
CDR3 DNA: TGTGCCAGCAGCCGACAGACCCGACAGGAGTTACTTGAAAAACTGTTTTTT; CDR3 protein: CASSRQTRQELLEKLFF; clone size: NA; V gene: TRBV4-2; D gene: NA; J gene: TRBJ1-4
CDR3 DNA: TGTGCCAGCAGTGTCGCCCGAGACACTGAAGCTTTCTTT; CDR3 protein: CASSVARDTEAFF; clone size: NA; V gene: TRBV2; D gene: NA; J gene: TRBJ1-1
CDR3 DNA: TGCGCCAGCAGTGAGTCCGATGTGAGAATTAACTATGGCTACACCTTC; CDR3 protein: CASSESDVRINYGYTF; clone size: NA; V gene: TRBV10-2; D gene: NA; J gene: TRBJ1-2
CDR3 DNA: TGTGCCAGCAGCCACAAAGTTTGGTCACGCTACGAGCAGTACTTC; CDR3 protein: CASSHKVWSRYEQYF; clone size: NA; V gene: TRBV3-1/TRBV3-2; D gene: NA; J gene: TRBJ2-7
CDR3 DNA: TGTGCCAGCAGTTACACTAGCGGGGGAACAGATACGCAGTATTTT; CDR3 protein: CASSYTSGGTDTQYF; clone size: NA; V gene: TRBV6-2/TRBV6-3; D gene: TRBD2; J gene: TRBJ2-3
CDR3 DNA: TGTGCCAGCAGCCCGTTAAGGGGCTCCTACAATGAGCAGTTCTTC; CDR3 protein: CASSPLRGSYNEQFF; clone size: NA; V gene: TRBV7-2; D gene: NA; J gene: TRBJ2-1
CDR3 DNA: TGCGCCAGCAGCTTGGCCGTGAACACTGAAGCTTTCTTT; CDR3 protein: CASSLAVNTEAFF; clone size: NA; V gene: TRBV5-1; D gene: NA; J gene: TRBJ1-1
CDR3 DNA: TGTGCCAGTAGTATACCTGGGGATCCCTACGAGCAGTACTTC; CDR3 protein: CASSIPGDPYEQYF; clone size: NA; V gene: TRBV19; D gene: NA; J gene: TRBJ2-7
CDR3 DNA: TGTGCCAGTACCCTCGAGCAGGGAAACACTGAAGCTTTCTTT; CDR3 protein: CASTLEQGNTEAFF; clone size: NA; V gene: TRBV19; D gene: NA; J gene: TRBJ1-1
CDR3 DNA: TGTGCCAGCAGCTTAGCAATGGGTTCTGGGGCCAACGTCCTGACTTTC; CDR3 protein: CASSLAMGSGANVLTF; clone size: NA; V gene: TRBV7-9; D gene: NA; J gene: TRBJ2-6
CDR3 DNA: TGTGCCAGCCGCCACACAGGGTCTAGCACAGATACGCAGTATTTT; CDR3 protein: CASRHTGSSTDTQYF; clone size: NA; V gene: TRBV27; D gene: NA; J gene: TRBJ2-3
CDR3 DNA: TGTGCCAGCAGCTTATCCCGCACCGCTGGGGGCTACACCTTC; CDR3 protein: CASSLSRTAGGYTF; clone size: NA; V gene: TRBV13; D gene: NA; J gene: TRBJ1-2
CDR3 DNA: TGTGCCAGCAGCCAAGATAGACTAGCGGGGGCGCTTCAAGAGACCCAGTACTTC; CDR3 protein: CASSQDRLAGALQETQYF; clone size: NA; V gene: TRBV3-1/TRBV3-2; D gene: TRBD2; J gene: TRBJ2-5
CDR3 DNA: TGTGCCAGCAGCTCCCTGACAGGGGACAGCTCCTACGAGCAGTACTTC; CDR3 protein: CASSSLTGDSSYEQYF; clone size: NA; V gene: TRBV5-5; D gene: TRBD1; J gene: TRBJ2-7
CDR3 DNA: TGTGCCAGCAGCCAAGATACAGGTCCTGGGGAGCTGTTTTTT; CDR3 protein: CASSQDTGPGELFF; clone size: NA; V gene: TRBV4-2; D gene: NA; J gene: TRBJ2-2
CDR3 DNA: TGTGCCAGCAGTGCGGGTTGGTCTGGGGCCAACGTCCTGACTTTC; CDR3 protein: CASSAGWSGANVLTF; clone size: once; V gene: TRBV2; D gene: NA; J gene: TRBJ2-6
CDR3 DNA: TGTGCCAGCAGCCAAGGAGATAGGGGCCAGGCCGGGGAGCTGTTTTTT; CDR3 protein: CASSQGDRGQAGELFF; clone size: NA; V gene: TRBV4-2; D gene: NA; J gene: TRBJ2-2
CDR3 DNA: TGTGCCAGCACCCTCGGGGGAGAGGCTGAAGCTTTCTTT; CDR3 protein: CASTLGGEAEAFF; clone size: NA; V gene: TRBV3-1/TRBV3-2; D gene: NA; J gene: TRBJ1-1
CDR3 DNA: TGCGCCAGCAGCTTGGAGGCGCGGGGGGGAACCGGGGAGCTGTTTTTT; CDR3 protein: CASSLEARGGTGELFF; clone size: NA; V gene: TRBV5-1; D gene: TRBD2; J gene: TRBJ2-2
CDR3 DNA: TGTGCCAGCAGCTATAGCGGGGGGGCCTCCTACGAGCAGTACTTC; CDR3 protein: CASSYSGGASYEQYF; clone size: NA; V gene: TRBV5-6; D gene: TRBD2; J gene: TRBJ2-7
CDR3 DNA: TGTGCCAGCAGCTTAAATAGACAGGAGAACACTGAAGCTTTCTTT; CDR3 protein: CASSLNRQENTEAFF; clone size: NA; V gene: TRBV7-2; D gene: NA; J gene: TRBJ1-1
CDR3 DNA: TGCGCCAGCAGTACAGGGAGGGATTCACCCCTCCACTTT; CDR3 protein: CASSTGRDSPLHF; clone size: NA; V gene: TRBV10-1; D gene: NA; J gene: TRBJ1-6
CDR3 DNA: TGTGCCAGCAGTTTATTCTATACAGGGGAAGTTTCCGTGAATGGTGAAAAACTGTTTTTT; CDR3 protein: CASSLFYTGEVSVNGEKLFF; clone size: NA; V gene: TRBV27; D gene: TRBD1; J gene: TRBJ1-4
CDR3 DNA: TGCAGCGTTGAAGTGACAGCTATGAACACTGAAGCTTTCTTT; CDR3 protein: CSVEVTAMNTEAFF; clone size: NA; V gene: TRBV29-1; D gene: NA; J gene: TRBJ1-1
CDR3 DNA: TGTGCCACCAGTGACTCCATAGGAGGCTCACCCCTCCACTTT; CDR3 protein: CATSDSIGGSPLHF; clone size: once; V gene: TRBV24-1; D gene: NA; J gene: TRBJ1-6
CDR3 DNA: TGTGCCAGCAGCTTGGATGCGCGGAGCTCCTACAATGAGCAGTTCTTC; CDR3 protein: CASSLDARSSYNEQFF; clone size: NA; V gene: TRBV5-4; D gene: NA; J gene: TRBJ2-1
CDR3 DNA: TGTGCCAGCATCCAGGACAGGGGCTCCGAGCAGTACTTC; CDR3 protein: CASIQDRGSEQYF; clone size: NA; V gene: TRBV2; D gene: TRBD1; J gene: TRBJ2-7
CDR3 DNA: TGTGCCAGCAGCTTGGGGGAAGCGGGAACTGAAGCTTTCTTT; CDR3 protein: CASSLGEAGTEAFF; clone size: NA; V gene: TRBV11-3; D gene: NA; J gene: TRBJ1-1
CDR3 DNA: TGTGCCAGCAGGATTAGCGGAAGCTCCTACGAGCAGTACTTC; CDR3 protein: CASRISGSSYEQYF; clone size: NA; V gene: TRBV28; D gene: NA; J gene: TRBJ2-7
CDR3 DNA: TGTGCCATCAGTTCCGAGACAGGGCCCTATGGCTACACCTTC; CDR3 protein: CAISSETGPYGYTF; clone size: NA; V gene: TRBV10-3; D gene: TRBD1; J gene: TRBJ1-2
CDR3 DNA: TGTGCCAGCAGTCCCGGGACATACGAGACCCAGTACTTC; CDR3 protein: CASSPGTYETQYF; clone size: NA; V gene: TRBV12-3/TRBV12-4; D gene: NA; J gene: TRBJ2-5
CDR3 DNA: TGTGCCAGCAGCTTGGGGAGCGGTGCGCGGGGGGGCGCAGATACGCAGTATTTT; CDR3 protein: CASSLGSGARGGADTQYF; clone size: NA; V gene: TRBV5-6; D gene: TRBD2; J gene: TRBJ2-3
CDR3 DNA: TGTGCCAGTAGTAAAGGACAAAACTCTGGAAACACCATATATTTT; CDR3 protein: CASSKGQNSGNTIYF; clone size: NA; V gene: TRBV19; D gene: NA; J gene: TRBJ1-3